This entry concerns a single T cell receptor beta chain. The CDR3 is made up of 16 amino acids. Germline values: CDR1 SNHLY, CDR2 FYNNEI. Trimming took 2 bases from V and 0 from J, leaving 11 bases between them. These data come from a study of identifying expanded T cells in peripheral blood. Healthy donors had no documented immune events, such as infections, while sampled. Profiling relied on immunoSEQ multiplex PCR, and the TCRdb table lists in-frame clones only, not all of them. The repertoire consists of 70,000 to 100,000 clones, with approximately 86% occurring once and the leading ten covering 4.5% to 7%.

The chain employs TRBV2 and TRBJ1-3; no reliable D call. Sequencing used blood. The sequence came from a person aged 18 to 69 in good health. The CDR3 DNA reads TGTGCCAGCAGTGAATCGGTGGCAGGCTCTGGAAACACCATATATTTT. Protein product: CASSESVAGSGNTIYF.